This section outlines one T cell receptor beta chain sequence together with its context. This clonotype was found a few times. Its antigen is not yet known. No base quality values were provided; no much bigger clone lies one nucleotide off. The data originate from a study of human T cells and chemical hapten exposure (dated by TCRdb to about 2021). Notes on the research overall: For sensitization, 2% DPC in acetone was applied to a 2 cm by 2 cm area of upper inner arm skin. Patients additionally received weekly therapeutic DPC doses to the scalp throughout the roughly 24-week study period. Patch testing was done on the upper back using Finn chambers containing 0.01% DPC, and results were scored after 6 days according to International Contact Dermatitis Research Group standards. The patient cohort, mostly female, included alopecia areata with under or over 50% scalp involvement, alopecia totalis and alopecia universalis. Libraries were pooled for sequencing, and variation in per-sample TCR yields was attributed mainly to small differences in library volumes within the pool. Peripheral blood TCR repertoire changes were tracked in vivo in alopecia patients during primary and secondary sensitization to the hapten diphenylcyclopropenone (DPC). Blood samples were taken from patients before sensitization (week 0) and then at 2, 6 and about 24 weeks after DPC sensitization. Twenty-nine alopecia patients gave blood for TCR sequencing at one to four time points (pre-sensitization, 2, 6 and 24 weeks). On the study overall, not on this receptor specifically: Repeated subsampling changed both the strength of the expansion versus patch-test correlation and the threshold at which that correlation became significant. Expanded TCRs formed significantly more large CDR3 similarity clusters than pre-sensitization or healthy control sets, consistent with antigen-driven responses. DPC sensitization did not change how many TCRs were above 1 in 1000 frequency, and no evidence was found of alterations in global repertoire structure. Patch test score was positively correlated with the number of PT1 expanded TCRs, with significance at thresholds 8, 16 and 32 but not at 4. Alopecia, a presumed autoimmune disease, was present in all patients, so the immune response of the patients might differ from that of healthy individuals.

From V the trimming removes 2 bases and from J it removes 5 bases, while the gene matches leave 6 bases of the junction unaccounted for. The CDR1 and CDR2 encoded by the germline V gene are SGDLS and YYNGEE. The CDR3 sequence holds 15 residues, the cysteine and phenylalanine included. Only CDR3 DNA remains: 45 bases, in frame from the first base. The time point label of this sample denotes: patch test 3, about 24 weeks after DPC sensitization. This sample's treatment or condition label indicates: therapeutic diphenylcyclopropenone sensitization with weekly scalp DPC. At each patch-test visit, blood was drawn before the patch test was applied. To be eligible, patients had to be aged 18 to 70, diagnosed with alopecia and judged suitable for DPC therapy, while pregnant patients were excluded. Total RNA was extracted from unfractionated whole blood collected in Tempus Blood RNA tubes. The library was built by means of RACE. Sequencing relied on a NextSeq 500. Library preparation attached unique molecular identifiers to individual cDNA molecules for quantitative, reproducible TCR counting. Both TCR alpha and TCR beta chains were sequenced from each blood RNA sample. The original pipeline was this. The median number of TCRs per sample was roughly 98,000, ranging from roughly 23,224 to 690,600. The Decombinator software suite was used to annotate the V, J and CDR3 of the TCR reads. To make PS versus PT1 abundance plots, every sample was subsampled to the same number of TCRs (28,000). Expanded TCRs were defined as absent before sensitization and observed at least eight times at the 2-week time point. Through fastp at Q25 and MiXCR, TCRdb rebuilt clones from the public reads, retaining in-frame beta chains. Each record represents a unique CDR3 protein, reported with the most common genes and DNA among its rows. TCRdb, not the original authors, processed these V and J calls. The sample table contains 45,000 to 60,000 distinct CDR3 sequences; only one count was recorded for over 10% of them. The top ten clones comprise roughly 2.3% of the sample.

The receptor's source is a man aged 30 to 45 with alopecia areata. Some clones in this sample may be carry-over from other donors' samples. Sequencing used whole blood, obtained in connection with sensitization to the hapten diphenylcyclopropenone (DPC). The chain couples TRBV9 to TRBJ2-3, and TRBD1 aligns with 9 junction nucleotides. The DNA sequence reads TGTGCCAGCAGCGTCGGACAGGGGATCATAGATACGCAGTATTTT. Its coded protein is CASSVGQGIIDTQYF.